Below are 14 T cell receptor beta chains sequenced from a single sample in a study of T-cell reconstitution after alpha-beta-depleted transplantation in children. The authors prepared the TCRbeta library with unique molecular identifiers. Via MiXCR, TCRdb re-called the PCR reads, giving one row per CDR3 protein. The data contain some 240,000 distinct CDR3 sequences, 9.7% of them seen just once; the ten biggest clones take up 5.1%. The sample was PBMCs from the stem cell graft donor, taken from the stem cell graft. These receptors were obtained from a human donor who donated a stem cell graft to a child with SCID.

As DNA, the CDR3 is TGCGCCAGCAGCTTGGGTGCCCTAAACTATGGCTACACCTTC. Translation gives CASSLGALNYGYTF. The chain combines TRBV5-1 with TRBJ1-2; D unresolved. Germline loops: CDR1 SGHRS, CDR2 YFSETQ. V was clipped by 0 bases and J by 2 bases, with 8 bases between them. CDR3 length: 14 amino acids.

This clonotype was detected ten times or more. The chain couples TRBV4-1 to TRBJ1-1; weak D call: TRBD1 (5 bases). Trimming cost V 4 bases and J 1 base, with 10 bases left between them. The CDR3 consists of 14 residues. Germline V gene sequence: CDR1 MGHRA, CDR2 YSYEKL. The CDR3, as DNA: TGCGCCAGCAGCCGAGACAGTCCGAACACTGAAGCTTTCTTT. Protein product: CASSRDSPNTEAFF.

Ten or more counts support this clonotype. V and J are TRBV29-1 and TRBJ2-5; D is possibly TRBD1 (5 bases). This CDR3 comprises 12 residues. Trimming cost V 8 bases and J 5 bases, with 15 bases left between them. CDR1 and CDR2 from the germline V gene are SQVTM and ANQGSEA. CDR3 bases: TGCAGCCAATCCGACAGTTCTGAGACCCAGTACTTC. Translated, it gives CSQSDSSETQYF.

This clonotype was detected only a few times. The CDR3 DNA reads TGTGCCAGCAGCTCAGACAGGGGACGGGGACTAGCGGGGGGGGACGACCCCACAGATACGCAGTATTTT. It translates to CASSSDRGRGLAGGDDPTDTQYF. V gene TRBV7-1 combines with J gene TRBJ2-3; the match to TRBD2 covers 16 bases. TRBV7-1 has ORF status, its function being uncertain. Trimming cost V 1 base and J 2 bases; bases outside gene matches: 18. This CDR3 is built from 23 residues.

In this sample, this clonotype turned up many times. The J gene is TRBJ2-3, the V gene TRBV5-1; D might be TRBD1 or TRBD2, each matching 5 bases. Between the trimmed V and J ends, which lost 3 bases and 2 bases, there was a span of 10 bases. The V gene's germline CDR1 is SGHRS and CDR2 YFSETQ. The CDR3 length is 14 residues. The CDR3 coding sequence is TGCGCCAGCAGCTCTGGGACGGTCACAGATACGCAGTATTTT. Residues: CASSSGTVTDTQYF.

This clonotype showed up many times. The chain links TRBV29-1 to TRBJ2-3, with D tentatively TRBD1 (5 bases). Trimming left V 1 base short and J 2 bases short, with 7 bases between. Germline values: CDR1 SQVTM, CDR2 ANQGSEA. This CDR3 region has 13 residues. CDR3 coding DNA: TGCAGCGTTGAAGGACAGACCACAGATACGCAGTATTTT. Translation gives CSVEGQTTDTQYF.

Notes on this clonotype: The junction does not match germline at one end; this may be a read error. The rearrangement joins TRBV3-1 to TRBJ2-1; 7 bases fit TRBD1. CDR1 is LGHDT and CDR2 is YNNKEL in the germline V gene (reference sequence). The CDR3 runs 15 residues. The CDR3 coding sequence is TGTGCCAGCAGCCAAGAGACAGGGTCAGGTAATGAGCAGATCTTC. Its translation: CASSQETGSGNEQIF.

The table lists this clonotype with many counts. This rearrangement joins TRBV4-1 to TRBJ2-7; weak D call: TRBD2 (5 bases). Germline CDR1 reads MGHRA; CDR2 reads YSYEKL. The germline V and J ends were trimmed by 4 bases and 3 bases, with 10 bases remaining between them. The CDR3 covers 13 residues. The CDR3 nucleotides read TGCGCCAGCAGCCCTAACCGGGACTACGAGCAGTACTTC. Its protein is CASSPNRDYEQYF.

The J gene is TRBJ1-6, the V gene TRBV5-1; TRBD1 agrees at 7 bases. CDR1 is SGHRS, CDR2 YFSETQ, per germline. V shed 4 bases and J 10 bases; nucleotides not matched to a gene: 11. The CDR3 is made up of 15 amino acids. The chain's CDR3 is CASSRGQADPSPLHF. The CDR3 nucleotides read TGCGCCAGCAGCCGTGGACAGGCCGACCCCTCACCCCTCCACTTT.

This clonotype showed up many times. V usage is TRBV25-1 and J usage is TRBJ1-1; D remains unclear. The CDR3 runs to 14 residues. The V gene lost 1 base and the J gene lost 1 base, with 7 bases spanning the gap. CDR1 and CDR2 from the germline V gene are MGHDK and SYGVNS. CDR3 loop: CASSEFSENTEAFF. CDR3 coding DNA: TGTGCCAGCAGTGAATTTTCAGAGAACACTGAAGCTTTCTTT.

This clonotype has ten or more counts. Sequence at one end of the junction differs from germline and may be a read error. The chain couples TRBV6-6 to TRBJ1-2; D unresolved. This CDR3 spans 12 amino acids. CDR1 MNHNY and CDR2 SVGAGI come from the germline V gene (reference sequence). The CDR3 is CASSDSFYGYTF. CDR3 bases: TGTGCCAGCAGTGACTCCTTTTATGGCTACACCTTC.

This clonotype has ten or more counts. The V gene is TRBV29-1, the J gene TRBJ1-2; D unclear. The CDR3 consists of 13 residues. Per the germline V gene, CDR1 is SQVTM and CDR2 is ANQGSEA. With 3 bases removed from V and 0 bases from J, the gap between germline ends came to 8 bases. CDR3 amino acids: CSVERRTNYGYTF. CDR3 nucleotide sequence: TGCAGCGTTGAGCGTAGGACTAACTATGGCTACACCTTC.

This clonotype was counted ten times or more. CDR3 residues: CASSKIGTSGGLTGDTQYF. CDR3 bases: TGTGCCAGCAGCAAAATCGGAACTAGCGGGGGACTAACCGGAGATACGCAGTATTTT. The chain employs TRBV21-1 and TRBJ2-3; TRBD2 reflects the table's D call only, with no check against the DNA. TRBV21-1 is a pseudogene segment. The CDR3 is 19 residues long.

This clonotype was found many times. The CDR3 region is CASSQGPGSRQPQHF. The DNA for the CDR3 is TGTGCCAGCAGCCAAGGGCCCGGGTCTCGGCAGCCCCAGCATTTT. The rearrangement links TRBV4-2 to TRBJ1-5; no clear D gene. The CDR3 consists of 15 residues. The germline V and J ends were trimmed by 1 base and 7 bases, with 14 bases remaining between them. Germline CDR1 and CDR2: LGHNA and YNFKEQ.